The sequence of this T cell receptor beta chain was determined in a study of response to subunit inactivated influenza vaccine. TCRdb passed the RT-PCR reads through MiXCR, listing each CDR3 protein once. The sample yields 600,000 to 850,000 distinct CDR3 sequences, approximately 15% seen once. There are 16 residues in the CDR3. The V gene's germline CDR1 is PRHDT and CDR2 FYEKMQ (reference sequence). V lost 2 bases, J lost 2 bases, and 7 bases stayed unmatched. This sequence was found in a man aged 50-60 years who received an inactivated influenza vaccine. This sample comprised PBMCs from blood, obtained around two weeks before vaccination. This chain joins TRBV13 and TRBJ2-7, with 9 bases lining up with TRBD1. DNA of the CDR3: TGTGCCAGCAGCTTATCATCCTGGGACAGGGCCTACGAGCAGTACTTC. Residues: CASSLSSWDRAYEQYF.